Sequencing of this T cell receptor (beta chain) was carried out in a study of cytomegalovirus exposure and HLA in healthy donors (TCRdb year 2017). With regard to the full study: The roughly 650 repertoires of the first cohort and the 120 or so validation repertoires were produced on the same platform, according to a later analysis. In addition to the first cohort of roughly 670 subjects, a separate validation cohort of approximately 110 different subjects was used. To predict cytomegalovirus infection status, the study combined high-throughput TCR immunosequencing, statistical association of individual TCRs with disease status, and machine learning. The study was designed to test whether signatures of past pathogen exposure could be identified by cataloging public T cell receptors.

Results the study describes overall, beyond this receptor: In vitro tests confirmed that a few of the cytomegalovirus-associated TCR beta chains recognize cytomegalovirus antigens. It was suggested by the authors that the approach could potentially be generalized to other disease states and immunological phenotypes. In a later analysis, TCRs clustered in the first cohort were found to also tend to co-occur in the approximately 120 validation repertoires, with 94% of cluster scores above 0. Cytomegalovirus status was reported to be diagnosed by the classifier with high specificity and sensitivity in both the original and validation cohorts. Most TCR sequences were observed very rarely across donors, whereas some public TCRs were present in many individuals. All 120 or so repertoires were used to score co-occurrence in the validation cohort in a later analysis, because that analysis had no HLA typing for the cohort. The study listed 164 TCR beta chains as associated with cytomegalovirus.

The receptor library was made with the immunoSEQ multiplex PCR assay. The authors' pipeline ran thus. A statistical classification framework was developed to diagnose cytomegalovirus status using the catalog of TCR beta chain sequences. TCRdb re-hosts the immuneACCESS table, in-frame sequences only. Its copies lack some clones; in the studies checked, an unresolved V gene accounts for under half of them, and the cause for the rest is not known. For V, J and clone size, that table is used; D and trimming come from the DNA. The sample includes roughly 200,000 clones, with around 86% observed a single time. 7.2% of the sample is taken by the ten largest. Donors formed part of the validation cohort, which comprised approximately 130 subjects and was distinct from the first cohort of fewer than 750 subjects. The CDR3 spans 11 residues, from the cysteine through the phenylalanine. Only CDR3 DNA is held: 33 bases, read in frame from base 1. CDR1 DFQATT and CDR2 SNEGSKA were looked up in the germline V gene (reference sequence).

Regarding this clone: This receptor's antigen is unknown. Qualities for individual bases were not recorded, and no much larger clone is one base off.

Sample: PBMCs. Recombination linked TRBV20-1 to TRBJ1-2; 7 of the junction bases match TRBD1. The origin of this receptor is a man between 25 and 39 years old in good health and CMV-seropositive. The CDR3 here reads CRTGRESGYTF. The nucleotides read TGCAGGACAGGGAGAGAGTCTGGCTACACCTTC.